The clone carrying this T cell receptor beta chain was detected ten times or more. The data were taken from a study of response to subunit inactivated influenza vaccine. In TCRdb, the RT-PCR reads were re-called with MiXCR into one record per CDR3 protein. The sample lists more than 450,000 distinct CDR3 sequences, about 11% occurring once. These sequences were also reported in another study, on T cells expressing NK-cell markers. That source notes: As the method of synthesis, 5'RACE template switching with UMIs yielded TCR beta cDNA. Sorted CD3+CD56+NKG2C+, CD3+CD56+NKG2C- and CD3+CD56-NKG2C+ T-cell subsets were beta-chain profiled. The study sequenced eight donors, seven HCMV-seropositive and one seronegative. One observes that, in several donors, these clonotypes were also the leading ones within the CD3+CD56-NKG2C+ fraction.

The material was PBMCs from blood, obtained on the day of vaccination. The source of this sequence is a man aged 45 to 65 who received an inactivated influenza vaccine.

In DNA, the CDR3 is TGTGCCAGCAGTCCCGAGGACAGGGAAGTAGACGAGCAGTACTTC. Translating it yields CASSPEDREVDEQYF. The rearrangement links TRBV28 to TRBJ2-7; 8 bases map to TRBD1. The J segment lost 5 bases and the V segment lost 5 bases, leaving 11 bases of the junction unmatched. The CDR3 loop spans 15 amino acids. Germline assignment: CDR1 MDHEN and CDR2 SYDVKM.